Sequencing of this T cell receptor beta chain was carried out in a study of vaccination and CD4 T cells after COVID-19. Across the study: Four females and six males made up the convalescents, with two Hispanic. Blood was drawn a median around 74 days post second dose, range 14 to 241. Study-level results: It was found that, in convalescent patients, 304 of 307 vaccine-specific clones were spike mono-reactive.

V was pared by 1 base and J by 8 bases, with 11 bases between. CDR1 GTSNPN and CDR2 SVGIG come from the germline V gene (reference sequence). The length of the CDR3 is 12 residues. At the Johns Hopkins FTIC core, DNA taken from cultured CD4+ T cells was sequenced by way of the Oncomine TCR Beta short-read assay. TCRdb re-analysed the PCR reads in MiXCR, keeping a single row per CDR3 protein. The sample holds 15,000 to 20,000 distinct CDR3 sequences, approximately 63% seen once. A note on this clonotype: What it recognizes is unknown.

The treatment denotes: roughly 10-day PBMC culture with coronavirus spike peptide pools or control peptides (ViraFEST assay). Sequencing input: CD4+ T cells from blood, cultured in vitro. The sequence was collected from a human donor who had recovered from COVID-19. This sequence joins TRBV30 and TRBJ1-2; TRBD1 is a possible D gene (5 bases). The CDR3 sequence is CAWSGGIQGYTF. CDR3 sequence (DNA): TGTGCCTGGAGTGGGGGCATACAAGGCTACACCTTC.